These T cell receptor beta chains were read from a single sample in a study of radiotherapy plus CTLA-4 blockade in lung cancer. Sequenced by immunoSEQ multiplex PCR; TCRdb stores in-frame clones only, minus some. The sample records about 30,000 clones, around 80% being singletons. The sequenced sample was peripheral blood, obtained from a patient treated with radiotherapy plus ipilimumab. Source of these receptors: a human donor with non-small cell lung cancer that progressed on radiotherapy plus ipilimumab. CDR3s include the opening cysteine and the closing phenylalanine or tryptophan. Fields, in order: V gene, D gene, J gene, clone size, CDR3 DNA, CDR3 protein. A D gene is named only where the DNA matches it firmly. Clone size is stated in some rows and not others, as once, few, many or a class when expanded.

V: TRBV5-4
D: .
J: TRBJ2-6
size: .
DNA: TGTGCCAGCGGTCAGGGGTTCCTCTCTGGGGCCAACGTCCTGACTTTC
CDR3: CASGQGFLSGANVLTF

V: TRBV10-3
D: TRBD2
J: TRBJ2-5
size: .
DNA: TGTGCCATCAGCACTCGGGAGGGGTCGAAGGGAGAGACCCAGTACTTC
CDR3: CAISTREGSKGETQYF

V: TRBV27
D: .
J: TRBJ1-1
size: few
DNA: TGTGCCAGCAGTTCCGACAGCGGCACTGAAGCTTTCTTT
CDR3: CASSSDSGTEAFF

V: TRBV19
D: .
J: TRBJ1-1
size: .
DNA: TGTGCCAGTAGTATATCGGCCAACACTGAAGCTTTCTTT
CDR3: CASSISANTEAFF

V: TRBV7-3
D: TRBD2
J: TRBJ2-1
size: .
DNA: TGTGCCAGCAGCCAGAGCGGGAGTGGGGCCTACAATGAGCAGTTCTTC
CDR3: CASSQSGSGAYNEQFF

V: TRBV30
D: .
J: TRBJ1-1
size: .
DNA: TGTGCCTGGAGTGTAGAGGGAGAAGCTTTCTTT
CDR3: CAWSVEGEAFF

V: TRBV10-1
D: .
J: TRBJ2-7
size: .
DNA: TGCGCCAGCAGTGACCCCAGGTATGCGGCCGAGCAGTACTTC
CDR3: CASSDPRYAAEQYF

V: TRBV21-1
D: .
J: TRBJ1-6
size: .
DNA: TGTGCCAGCAGCAAAGTTCAGGGGCTTAGCTCCTATAATTCACCCCTCCACTTT
CDR3: CASSKVQGLSSYNSPLHF

V: TRBV2
D: .
J: TRBJ2-3
size: .
DNA: TGTGCCAGCAGGGCGATGGGCCTCACAGATACGCAGTATTTT
CDR3: CASRAMGLTDTQYF

V: TRBV28
D: TRBD1
J: TRBJ2-5
size: .
DNA: TGTGCCAGCACCATGGACAGGTGGGAAGAGACCCAGTACTTC
CDR3: CASTMDRWEETQYF

V: TRBV28
D: .
J: TRBJ2-7
size: .
DNA: TGTGCCAGCAGTCCCCGGGCCCCTGGAACCTACGAGCAGTACTTC
CDR3: CASSPRAPGTYEQYF

V: TRBV4-1
D: .
J: TRBJ2-3
size: .
DNA: TGCGCCAGCAGCCAATTGGGTTACACAGATACGCAGTATTTT
CDR3: CASSQLGYTDTQYF

V: TRBV5-5
D: .
J: TRBJ1-6
size: .
DNA: TGTGCCAGCAGCTTGGTGGGGGAAAATTCACCCCTCCACTTT
CDR3: CASSLVGENSPLHF

V: TRBV28
D: .
J: TRBJ2-7
size: .
DNA: TGTGCCAGCAGTCCATCGGGACCCAGAATTTCCTACGAGCAGTACTTC
CDR3: CASSPSGPRISYEQYF

V: TRBV9
D: TRBD2
J: TRBJ2-3
size: few
DNA: TGTGCCAGCAGCGTCGGACTAGCGGGGGGGGATACGCAGTATTTT
CDR3: CASSVGLAGGDTQYF

V: TRBV6-1
D: .
J: TRBJ2-4
size: .
DNA: TGTGCCAGCAGTGTAGAGTTAGCCAAAAACATTCAGTACTTC
CDR3: CASSVELAKNIQYF

V: TRBV9
D: .
J: TRBJ2-6
size: .
DNA: TGTGCCAGCAGCGTAGGCGGGTTCTCTGGGGCCAACGTCCTGACTTTC
CDR3: CASSVGGFSGANVLTF

V: TRBV6-6
D: .
J: TRBJ1-5
size: few
DNA: TGTGCCAGCAGTTACTCGCAGGAGAGTCAGCCCCAGCATTTT
CDR3: CASSYSQESQPQHF

V: TRBV7-6
D: .
J: TRBJ2-1
size: .
DNA: TGTGCCAGCAGCTTGGAGGGTGCCTCCTACAATGAGCAGTTCTTC
CDR3: CASSLEGASYNEQFF

V: TRBV5-1
D: .
J: TRBJ2-7
size: .
DNA: TGCGCCAGCAGCATGGTAGCAGGGTCCCACGAGCAGTACTTC
CDR3: CASSMVAGSHEQYF

V: TRBV7-3
D: TRBD1
J: TRBJ2-1
size: .
DNA: TGTGCCAGCAGCATTATGGGACAGGGTACCAATGAGCAGTTCTTC
CDR3: CASSIMGQGTNEQFF

V: TRBV9
D: TRBD2
J: TRBJ2-3
size: .
DNA: TGTGCCAGCAGCGTAGGAGGGAGCGGGGGCGCAGATACGCAGTATTTT
CDR3: CASSVGGSGGADTQYF

V: TRBV7-9
D: TRBD1
J: TRBJ2-2
size: .
DNA: TGTGCCAGCAGCCCGACAGGGGGAACGAACACCGGGGAGCTGTTTTTT
CDR3: CASSPTGGTNTGELFF

V: TRBV29-1
D: TRBD1
J: TRBJ2-5
size: once
DNA: TGCAGCGTTCGGGACAGGGTTTCGTCAGAGACCCAGTACTTC
CDR3: CSVRDRVSSETQYF

V: TRBV2
D: .
J: TRBJ1-4
size: .
DNA: TGTGCCACTGAAAAGGTTGGGTGGGAGGCTAATGAAAAACTGTTTTTT
CDR3: CATEKVGWEANEKLFF

V: TRBV5-4
D: .
J: TRBJ1-4
size: .
DNA: TGTGCCAGCAGCCCGCGGGGACGGGGTAATGAAAAACTGTTTTTT
CDR3: CASSPRGRGNEKLFF

V: TRBV19
D: TRBD1
J: TRBJ1-2
size: .
DNA: TGTGCCAGTAGTATAGTTGGACAGGGGCTAGCCTCCTATGGCTACACCTTC
CDR3: CASSIVGQGLASYGYTF

V: TRBV5-5
D: TRBD2
J: TRBJ2-7
size: .
DNA: TGTGCCAGCAGTAGCGGGGGTAACTACGAGCAGTACTTC
CDR3: CASSSGGNYEQYF

V: TRBV9
D: .
J: TRBJ2-1
size: .
DNA: TGTGCCAGCAGCGGATTCGGGGGTTCCTCCTACAATGAGCAGTTCTTC
CDR3: CASSGFGGSSYNEQFF

V: TRBV6-5
D: .
J: TRBJ2-5
size: .
DNA: TGTGCCAGCAGCCTACGGCCTCAACGGCCCCAGTACTTC
CDR3: CASSLRPQRPQYF

V: TRBV27
D: .
J: TRBJ2-3
size: .
DNA: TGTGCCAGCAGCCCAGGGGAAGGGGGTGCCACAGATACGCAGTATTTT
CDR3: CASSPGEGGATDTQYF

V: TRBV19
D: .
J: TRBJ2-1
size: .
DNA: TGTGCCAGTAGTATCGGTTACAATGAGCAGTTCTTC
CDR3: CASSIGYNEQFF

V: TRBV5-1
D: .
J: TRBJ2-7
size: .
DNA: TGCGCCAGCAGCTTAGGTCCCCAAGGAGGCGAGCAGTACTTC
CDR3: CASSLGPQGGEQYF

V: TRBV28
D: TRBD2
J: TRBJ2-1
size: .
DNA: TGTGCCAGCAGTTACCCATCCGGGACTAGCGGGACTCCTTCCTACAATGAGCAGTTCTTC
CDR3: CASSYPSGTSGTPSYNEQFF

V: TRBV2
D: TRBD1
J: TRBJ1-3
size: .
DNA: TGTGCCAGCAGTCTGGGACAGCTCTCTGGAAACACCATATATTTT
CDR3: CASSLGQLSGNTIYF

V: TRBV7-8
D: .
J: TRBJ1-2
size: few
DNA: TGTGCCAGCAGCTTAGATGTCGTAACGGGCTATGGCTACACCTTC
CDR3: CASSLDVVTGYGYTF

V: TRBV5-1
D: TRBD1
J: TRBJ2-5
size: .
DNA: TGCGCCAGCGGCGACAGGGAAGAGACCCAGTACTTC
CDR3: CASGDREETQYF

V: TRBV6-6
D: TRBD1
J: TRBJ1-1
size: .
DNA: TGTGCCAGCAGTTACTCCAGGGGGCGGGAAGAGGCTGAAGCTTTCTTT
CDR3: CASSYSRGREEAEAFF

V: TRBV6-1
D: .
J: TRBJ1-4
size: .
DNA: TGTGCCAGCAGCGCGATGTGGGGCAGTAATGAAAAACTGTTTTTT
CDR3: CASSAMWGSNEKLFF

V: TRBV5-6
D: .
J: TRBJ2-7
size: .
DNA: TGTGCCAGCAGCAAATGGCCCCAGATAACCTACGAGCAGTACTTC
CDR3: CASSKWPQITYEQYF

V: TRBV5-6
D: .
J: TRBJ2-7
size: few
DNA: TGTGCCAGCAGCGCCAGGGGACACCCCGCCTACGAGCAGTACTTC
CDR3: CASSARGHPAYEQYF

V: TRBV19
D: .
J: TRBJ2-1
size: few
DNA: TGTGCCACCAACGCAGGGTGGAGGAATGAGCAGTTCTTC
CDR3: CATNAGWRNEQFF

V: TRBV7-9
D: .
J: TRBJ2-7
size: .
DNA: TGTGCCAGCAGCGACACAGGGAACGCCTACGAGCAGTACTTC
CDR3: CASSDTGNAYEQYF

V: TRBV27
D: TRBD1
J: TRBJ1-5
size: .
DNA: TGTGCCAGCAGTTTATATGCCTCGGCAGGGGGCGCGACTCAGCCCCAGCATTTT
CDR3: CASSLYASAGGATQPQHF

V: TRBV25-1
D: .
J: TRBJ1-1
size: .
DNA: TGTGCCAGCAGTGAATCCCCGGGAGGAGAAACTGAAGCTTTCTTT
CDR3: CASSESPGGETEAFF

V: TRBV29-1
D: .
J: TRBJ1-1
size: .
DNA: TGCAGCGTTGGGGGAGCAGGGACCGGCGGCACTGAAGCTTTCTTT
CDR3: CSVGGAGTGGTEAFF

V: TRBV27
D: .
J: TRBJ1-5
size: .
DNA: TGTGCCAGCAGTTCGATCGGGCGCAATCAGCCCCAGCATTTT
CDR3: CASSSIGRNQPQHF

V: TRBV9
D: .
J: TRBJ2-4
size: .
DNA: TGTGCCAGCAGCCCAGCTGGGGGGGCAGCCAAAAACATTCAGTACTTC
CDR3: CASSPAGGAAKNIQYF

V: TRBV30
D: .
J: TRBJ2-7
size: .
DNA: TGTGCCTGGAGTGTAACCCGAAGCTCCTACGAGCAGTACTTC
CDR3: CAWSVTRSSYEQYF

V: TRBV14
D: TRBD1
J: TRBJ2-1
size: .
DNA: TGTGCCGGCAGCCCTCTGGGGACAGGGCGGAGGGATGAGCAGTTCTTC
CDR3: CAGSPLGTGRRDEQFF

V: TRBV5-4
D: .
J: TRBJ2-1
size: .
DNA: TGTGCCAGCAGCGATCTTTCCTACAATGAGCAGTTCTTC
CDR3: CASSDLSYNEQFF

V: TRBV18
D: .
J: TRBJ1-1
size: .
DNA: TGTGCCAGCTCACCGACGGAATTGAACACTGAAGCTTTCTTT
CDR3: CASSPTELNTEAFF

V: TRBV11-2
D: .
J: TRBJ2-1
size: .
DNA: TGTGCCAGCAGCTTAGATGGGGGAGCATTCTATGAGCAGTTCTTC
CDR3: CASSLDGGAFYEQFF